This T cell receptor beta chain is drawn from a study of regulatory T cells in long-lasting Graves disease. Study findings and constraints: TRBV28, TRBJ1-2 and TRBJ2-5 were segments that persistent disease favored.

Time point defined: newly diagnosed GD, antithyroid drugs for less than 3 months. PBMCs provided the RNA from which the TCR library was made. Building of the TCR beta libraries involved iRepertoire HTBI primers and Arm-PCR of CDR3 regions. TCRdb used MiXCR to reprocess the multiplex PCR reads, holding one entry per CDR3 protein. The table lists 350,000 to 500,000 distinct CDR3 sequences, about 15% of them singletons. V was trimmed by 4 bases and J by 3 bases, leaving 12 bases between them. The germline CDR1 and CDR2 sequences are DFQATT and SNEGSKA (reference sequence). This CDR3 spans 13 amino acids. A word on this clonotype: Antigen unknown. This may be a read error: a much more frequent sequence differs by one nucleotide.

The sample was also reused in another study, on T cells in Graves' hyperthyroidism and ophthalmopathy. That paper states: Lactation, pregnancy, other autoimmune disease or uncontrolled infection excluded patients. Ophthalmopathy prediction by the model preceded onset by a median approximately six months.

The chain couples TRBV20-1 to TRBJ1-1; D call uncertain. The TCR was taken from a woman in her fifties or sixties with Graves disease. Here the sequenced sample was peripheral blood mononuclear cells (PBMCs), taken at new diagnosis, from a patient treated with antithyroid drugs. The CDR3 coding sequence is TGCAGTGCTATAATCGGTAGCGACACTGAAGCTTTCTTT. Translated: CSAIIGSDTEAFF.